In its sample, the clone carrying this T cell receptor (beta chain) was seen once. Its antigen remains unidentified. Within the sample, other DNA sequences also encode this same CDR3. This record belongs to a study of T cell responses to AZD1222 COVID-19 vaccine. Study-wide points: A reported finding is that nearly half of spike-specific TCRs target unmutated variant regions.

Sequencing used immunoSEQ multiplex PCR; TCRdb keeps in-frame clones, though not all of them. The profile shows some 170,000 clones, roughly 89% of them singletons. The material sequenced was peripheral blood, taken on day 0 of AZD1222 vaccination. The TCR comes from an adult in good health.

The CDR3 nucleotides are TGTGCCAGTAGCCGGGGGCAAGCTTTCTTT. It codes for CASSRGQAFF. The gene calls are TRBV19 and TRBJ1-1, with D possibly matching TRBD1 (6 bases). Germline values: CDR1 LNHDA, CDR2 SQIVND (reference sequence). There are 10 residues in the CDR3. The germline V and J ends were trimmed by 6 bases and 9 bases, with 8 bases remaining between them. The variable domain in full, with the rest retrieved from reference TRBV19 and TRBJ1-1, is DGGITQSPKYLFRKEGQNVTLSCEQNLNHDAMYWYRQDPGQGLRLIYYSQIVNDFQKGDIAEGYSVSREKKESFPLTVTSAQKNPTAFYLCASSRGQAFFGQGTRLTVV.